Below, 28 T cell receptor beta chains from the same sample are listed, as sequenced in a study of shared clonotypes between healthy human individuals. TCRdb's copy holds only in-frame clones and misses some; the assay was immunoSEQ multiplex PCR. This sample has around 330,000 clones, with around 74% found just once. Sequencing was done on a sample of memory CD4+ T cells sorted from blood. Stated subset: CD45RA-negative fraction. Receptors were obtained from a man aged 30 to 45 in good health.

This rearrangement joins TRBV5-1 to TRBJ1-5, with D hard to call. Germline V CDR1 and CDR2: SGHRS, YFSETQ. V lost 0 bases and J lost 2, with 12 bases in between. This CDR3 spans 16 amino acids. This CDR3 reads CASSLGEVGGNQPQHF. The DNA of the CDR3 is TGCGCCAGCAGCTTGGGTGAGGTTGGCGGCAATCAGCCCCAGCATTTT. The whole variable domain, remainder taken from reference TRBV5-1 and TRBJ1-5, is KAGVTQTPRYLIKTRGQQVTLSCSPISGHRSVSWYQQTPGQGLQFLFEYFSETQRNKGNFPGRFSGRQFSNSRSEMNVSTLELGDSALYLCASSLGEVGGNQPQHFGDGTRLSIL.

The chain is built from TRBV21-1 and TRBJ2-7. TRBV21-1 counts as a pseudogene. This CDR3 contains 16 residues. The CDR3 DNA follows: TGTGCCAGCAGCAAAGAGGTGGAACGTTGGTCCTACGAGCAGTACTTC. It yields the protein CASSKEVERWSYEQYF.

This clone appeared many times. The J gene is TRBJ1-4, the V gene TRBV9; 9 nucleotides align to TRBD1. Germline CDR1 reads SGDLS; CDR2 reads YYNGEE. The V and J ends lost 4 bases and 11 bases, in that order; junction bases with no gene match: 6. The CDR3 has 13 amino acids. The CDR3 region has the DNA TGTGCCAGCAGCCAGGGACAGGGAGGGAAACTGTTTTTT. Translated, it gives CASSQGQGGKLFF.

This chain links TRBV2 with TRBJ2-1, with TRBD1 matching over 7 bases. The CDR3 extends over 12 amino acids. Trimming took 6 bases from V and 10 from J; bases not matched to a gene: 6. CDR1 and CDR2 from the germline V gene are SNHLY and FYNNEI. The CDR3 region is CASRNRGREQFF. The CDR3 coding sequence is TGTGCCAGCAGGAACAGGGGTAGGGAGCAGTTCTTC.

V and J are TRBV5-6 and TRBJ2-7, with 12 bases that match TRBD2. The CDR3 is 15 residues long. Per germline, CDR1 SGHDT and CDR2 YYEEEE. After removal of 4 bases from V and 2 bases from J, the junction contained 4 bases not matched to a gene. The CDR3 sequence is CASSQGLAGTYEQYF. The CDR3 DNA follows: TGTGCCAGCAGCCAAGGACTAGCGGGGACCTACGAGCAGTACTTC.

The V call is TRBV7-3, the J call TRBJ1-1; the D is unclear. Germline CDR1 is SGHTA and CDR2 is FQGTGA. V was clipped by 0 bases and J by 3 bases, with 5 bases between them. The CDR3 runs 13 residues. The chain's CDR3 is CASSLTAYTEAFF. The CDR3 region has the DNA TGTGCCAGCAGCTTAACAGCTTACACTGAAGCTTTCTTT.

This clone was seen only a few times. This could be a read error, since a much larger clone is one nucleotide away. CDR3 coding DNA: TGCGCCAGCAGTGACAGGGACACCGGGGAGCTGTTTTTT. This encodes CASSDRDTGELFF. The chain has TRBV10-1 and TRBJ2-2, with TRBD1 as a possible D gene (5 bases). V gave up 3 bases and J gave up 3 bases, with 5 bases separating them. The germline gives CDR1 WNHNN, CDR2 SYGVQD (reference sequence). CDR3 size: 13 residues.

CDR3 amino acids: CASSLVRDRAYEQYF. DNA of the CDR3: TGCGCCAGCAGCTTGGTCCGGGACAGGGCCTACGAGCAGTACTTC. The chain recombines TRBV5-1 with TRBJ2-7, with TRBD1 matching 9 bases. With 0 bases clipped from V and 2 bases from J, the junction kept 3 bases outside the gene matches. Germline CDR1 reads SGHRS; CDR2 reads YFSETQ. The CDR3 sequence is 15 residues long.

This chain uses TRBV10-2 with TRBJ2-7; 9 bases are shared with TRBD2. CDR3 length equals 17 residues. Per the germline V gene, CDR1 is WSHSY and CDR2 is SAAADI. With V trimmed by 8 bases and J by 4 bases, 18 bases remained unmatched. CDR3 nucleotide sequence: TGCGCCAGCGCCGCTGGGATGGTTGGTCTAGCGGGGTACGAGCAGTACTTC. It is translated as CASAAGMVGLAGYEQYF.

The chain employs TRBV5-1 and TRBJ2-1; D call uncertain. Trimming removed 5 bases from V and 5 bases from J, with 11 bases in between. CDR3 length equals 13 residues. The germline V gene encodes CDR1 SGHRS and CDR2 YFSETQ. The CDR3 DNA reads TGCGCCAGCAGATCCGGGCCGAACAATGAGCAGTTCTTC. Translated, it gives CASRSGPNNEQFF.

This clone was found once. CDR3 nucleotides: TGTGCCAGCAGCTTAGCGGGAGTGTCAGCCGGGGAGCTGTTTTTT. Translation gives CASSLAGVSAGELFF. The chain carries TRBV11-3 and TRBJ2-2; D possibly corresponds to TRBD2 (6 bases). From germline, CDR1 is SGHNT and CDR2 YENEEA. The CDR3 extends over 15 amino acids. Trimming removed 1 base at V and 6 bases at J, with 12 bases between.

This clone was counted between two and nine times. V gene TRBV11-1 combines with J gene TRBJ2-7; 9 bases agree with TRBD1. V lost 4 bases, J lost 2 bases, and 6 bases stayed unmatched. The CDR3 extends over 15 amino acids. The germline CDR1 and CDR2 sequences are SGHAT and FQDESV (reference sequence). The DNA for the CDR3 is TGTGCCAGCAGCTCCTCGGACAGGGGTACCTACGAGCAGTACTTC. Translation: CASSSSDRGTYEQYF.

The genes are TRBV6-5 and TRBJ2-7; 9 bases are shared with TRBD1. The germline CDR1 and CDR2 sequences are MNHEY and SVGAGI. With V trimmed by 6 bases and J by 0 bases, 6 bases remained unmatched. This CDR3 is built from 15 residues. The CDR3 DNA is TGTGCCAGCAGGAGACAGGGGGATAACTCCTACGAGCAGTACTTC. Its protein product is CASRRQGDNSYEQYF.

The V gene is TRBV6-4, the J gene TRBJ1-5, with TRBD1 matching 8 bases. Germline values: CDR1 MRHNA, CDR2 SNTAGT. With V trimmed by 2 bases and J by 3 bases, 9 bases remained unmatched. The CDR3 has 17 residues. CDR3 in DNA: TGTGCCAGCAGTGACGGGGCGACAGGGGCGATCAATCAGCCCCAGCATTTT. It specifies CASSDGATGAINQPQHF.

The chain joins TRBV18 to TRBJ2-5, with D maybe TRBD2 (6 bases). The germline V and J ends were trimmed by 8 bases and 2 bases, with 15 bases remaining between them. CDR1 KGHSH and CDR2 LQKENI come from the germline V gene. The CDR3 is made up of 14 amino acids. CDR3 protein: CASVEWRDQETQYF. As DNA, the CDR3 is TGTGCCAGCGTCGAATGGCGGGATCAAGAGACCCAGTACTTC.

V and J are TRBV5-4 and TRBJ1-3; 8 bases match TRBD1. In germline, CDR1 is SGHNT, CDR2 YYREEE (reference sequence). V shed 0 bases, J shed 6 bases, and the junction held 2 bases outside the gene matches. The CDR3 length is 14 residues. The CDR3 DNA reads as TGTGCCAGCAGCTTGGCGACAGGGGAAAACACCATATATTTT. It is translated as CASSLATGENTIYF.

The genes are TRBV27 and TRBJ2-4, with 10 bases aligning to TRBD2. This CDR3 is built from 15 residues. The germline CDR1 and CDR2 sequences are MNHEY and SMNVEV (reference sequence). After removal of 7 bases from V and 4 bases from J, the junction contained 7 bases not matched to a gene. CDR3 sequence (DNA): TGTGCCAGCAACGAAGTAGCGGGAGGAAAAAACATTCAGTACTTC. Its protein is CASNEVAGGKNIQYF.

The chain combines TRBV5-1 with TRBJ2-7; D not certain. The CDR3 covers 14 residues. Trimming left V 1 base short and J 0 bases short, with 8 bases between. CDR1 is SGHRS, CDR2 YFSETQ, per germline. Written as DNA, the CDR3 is TGCGCCAGCAGCTTGTTTCTCGGCTCCTACGAGCAGTACTTC. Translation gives CASSLFLGSYEQYF.

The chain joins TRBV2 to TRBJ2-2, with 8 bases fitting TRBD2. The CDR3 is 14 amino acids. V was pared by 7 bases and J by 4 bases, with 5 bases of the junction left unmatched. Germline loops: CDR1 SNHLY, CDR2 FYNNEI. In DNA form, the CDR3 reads TGTGCCAGCAACGTCGGGACTAGCACCGGGGAGCTGTTTTTT. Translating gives CASNVGTSTGELFF.

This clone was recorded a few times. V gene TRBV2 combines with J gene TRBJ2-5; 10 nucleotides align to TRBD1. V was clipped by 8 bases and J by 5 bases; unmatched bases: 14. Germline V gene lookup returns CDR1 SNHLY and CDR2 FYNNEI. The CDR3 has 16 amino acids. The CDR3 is CASAGTGATGKETQYF. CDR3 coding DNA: TGTGCCAGCGCCGGGACAGGGGCCACTGGAAAGGAGACCCAGTACTTC.

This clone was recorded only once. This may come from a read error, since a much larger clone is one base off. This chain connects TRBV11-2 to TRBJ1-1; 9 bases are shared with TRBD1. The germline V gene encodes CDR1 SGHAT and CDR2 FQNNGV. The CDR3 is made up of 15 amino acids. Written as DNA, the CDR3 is TGTGCCAGCAGCCCCCGGACAGGGGTGAACGCTGAAGCTTTCTTT. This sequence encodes CASSPRTGVNAEAFF.

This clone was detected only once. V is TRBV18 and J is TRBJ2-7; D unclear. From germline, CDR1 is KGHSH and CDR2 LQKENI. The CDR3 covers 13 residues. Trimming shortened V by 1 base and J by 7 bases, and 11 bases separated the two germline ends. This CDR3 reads CASSPLGNLEQYF. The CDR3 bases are TGTGCCAGCTCACCACTTGGGAACTTAGAGCAGTACTTC.

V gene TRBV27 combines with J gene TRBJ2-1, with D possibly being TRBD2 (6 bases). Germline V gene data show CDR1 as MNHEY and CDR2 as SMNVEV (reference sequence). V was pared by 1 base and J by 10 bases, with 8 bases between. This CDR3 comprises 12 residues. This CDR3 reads CASSLLEGEQFF. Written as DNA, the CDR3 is TGTGCCAGCAGTTTATTGGAGGGAGAGCAGTTCTTC.

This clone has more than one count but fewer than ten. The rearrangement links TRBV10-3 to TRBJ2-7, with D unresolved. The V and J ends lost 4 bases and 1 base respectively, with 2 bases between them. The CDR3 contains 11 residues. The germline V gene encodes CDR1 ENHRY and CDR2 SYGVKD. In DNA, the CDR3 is TGTGCCATCAGTGTATCCTACGAGCAGTACTTC. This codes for CAISVSYEQYF.

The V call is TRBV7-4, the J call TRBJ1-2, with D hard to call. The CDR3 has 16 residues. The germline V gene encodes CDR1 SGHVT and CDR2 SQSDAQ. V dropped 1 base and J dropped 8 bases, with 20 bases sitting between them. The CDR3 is CASSLGKRESLRGYTF. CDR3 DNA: TGTGCCAGCAGCTTAGGAAAAAGGGAGAGCCTAAGGGGCTACACCTTC.

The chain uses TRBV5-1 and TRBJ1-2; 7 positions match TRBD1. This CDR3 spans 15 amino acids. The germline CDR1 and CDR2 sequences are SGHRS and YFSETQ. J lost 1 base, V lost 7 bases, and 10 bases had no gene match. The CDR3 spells CASRRGTEDNYGYTF. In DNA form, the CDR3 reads TGCGCCAGCCGGAGGGGGACAGAGGATAACTATGGCTACACCTTC.

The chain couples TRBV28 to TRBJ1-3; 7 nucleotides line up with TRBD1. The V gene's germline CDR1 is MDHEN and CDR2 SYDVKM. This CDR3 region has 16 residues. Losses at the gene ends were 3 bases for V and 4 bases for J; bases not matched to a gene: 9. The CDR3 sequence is CASSFLDRELGNTIYF. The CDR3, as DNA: TGTGCCAGCAGTTTCCTCGACAGGGAGTTAGGAAACACCATATATTTT.

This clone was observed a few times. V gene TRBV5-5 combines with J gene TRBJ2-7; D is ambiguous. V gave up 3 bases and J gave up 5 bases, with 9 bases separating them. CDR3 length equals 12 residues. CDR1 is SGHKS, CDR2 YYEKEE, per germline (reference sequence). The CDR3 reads CASSSTLHEQYF. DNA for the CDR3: TGTGCCAGCAGCTCGACACTCCACGAGCAGTACTTC. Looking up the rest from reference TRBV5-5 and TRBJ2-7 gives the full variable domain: DAGVTQSPTHLIKTRGQQVTLRCSPISGHKSVSWYQQVLGQGPQFIFQYYEKEERGRGNFPDRFSARQFPNYSSELNVNALLLGDSALYLCASSSTLHEQYFGPGTRLTVT.